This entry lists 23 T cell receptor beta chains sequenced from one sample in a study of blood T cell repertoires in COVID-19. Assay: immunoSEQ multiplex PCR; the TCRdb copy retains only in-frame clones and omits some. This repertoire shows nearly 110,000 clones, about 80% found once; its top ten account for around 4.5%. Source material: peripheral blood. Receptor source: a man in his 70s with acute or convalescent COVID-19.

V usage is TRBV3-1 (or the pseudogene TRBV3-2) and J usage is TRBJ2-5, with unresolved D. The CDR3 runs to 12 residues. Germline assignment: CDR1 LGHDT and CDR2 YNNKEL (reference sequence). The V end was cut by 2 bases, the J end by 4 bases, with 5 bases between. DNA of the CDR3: TGTGCCAGCAGCCAACGACTAGAGACCCAGTACTTC. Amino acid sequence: CASSQRLETQYF.

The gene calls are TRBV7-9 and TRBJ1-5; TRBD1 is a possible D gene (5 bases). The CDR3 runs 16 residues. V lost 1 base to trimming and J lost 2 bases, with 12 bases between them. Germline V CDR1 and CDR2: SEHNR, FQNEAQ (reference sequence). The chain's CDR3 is CASSLGLPGGNQPQHF. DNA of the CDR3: TGTGCCAGCAGCTTAGGTTTGCCGGGGGGCAATCAGCCCCAGCATTTT.

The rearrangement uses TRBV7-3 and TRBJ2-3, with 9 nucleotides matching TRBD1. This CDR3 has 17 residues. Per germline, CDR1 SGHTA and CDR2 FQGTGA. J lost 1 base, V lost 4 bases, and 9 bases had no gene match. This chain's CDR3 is CASSSKGGQGGTDTQYF. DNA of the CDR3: TGTGCCAGCAGCTCAAAGGGGGGACAGGGAGGCACAGATACGCAGTATTTT.

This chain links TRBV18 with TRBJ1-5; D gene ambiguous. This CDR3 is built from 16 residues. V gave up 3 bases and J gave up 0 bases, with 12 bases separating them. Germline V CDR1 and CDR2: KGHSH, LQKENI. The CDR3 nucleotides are TGTGCCAGCTCACCGGTGGTGACTTCTAGCAATCAGCCCCAGCATTTT. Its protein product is CASSPVVTSSNQPQHF. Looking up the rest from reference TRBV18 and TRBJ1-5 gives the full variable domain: NAGVMQNPRHLVRRRGQEARLRCSPMKGHSHVYWYRQLPEEGLKFMVYLQKENIIDESGMPKERFSAEFPKEGPSILRIQQVVRGDSAAYFCASSPVVTSSNQPQHFGDGTRLSIL.

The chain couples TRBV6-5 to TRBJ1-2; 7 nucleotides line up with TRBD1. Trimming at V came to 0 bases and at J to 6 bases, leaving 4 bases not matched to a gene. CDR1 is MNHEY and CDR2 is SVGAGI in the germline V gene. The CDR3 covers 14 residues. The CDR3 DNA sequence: TGTGCCAGCAGTTACTCGACAGGGATGGATGGCTACACCTTC. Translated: CASSYSTGMDGYTF.

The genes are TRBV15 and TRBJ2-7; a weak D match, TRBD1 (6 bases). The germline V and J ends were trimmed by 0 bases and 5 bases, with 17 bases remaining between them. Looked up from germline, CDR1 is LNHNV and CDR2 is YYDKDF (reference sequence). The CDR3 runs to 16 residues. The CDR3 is CATSREGNRAWDEQYF. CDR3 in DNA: TGTGCCACCAGCAGAGAGGGGAACAGGGCGTGGGACGAGCAGTACTTC.

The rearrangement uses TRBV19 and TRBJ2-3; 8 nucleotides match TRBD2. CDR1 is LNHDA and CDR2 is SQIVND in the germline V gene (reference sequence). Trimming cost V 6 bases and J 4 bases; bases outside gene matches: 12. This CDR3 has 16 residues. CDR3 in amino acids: CASRGARGRGADTQYF. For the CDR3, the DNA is TGTGCCAGTAGAGGAGCGCGGGGGCGGGGGGCAGATACGCAGTATTTT.

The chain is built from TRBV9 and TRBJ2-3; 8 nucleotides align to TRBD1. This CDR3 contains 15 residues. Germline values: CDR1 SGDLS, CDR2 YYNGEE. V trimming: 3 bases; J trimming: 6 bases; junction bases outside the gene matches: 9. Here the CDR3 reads CASSEGGRGLDTQYF. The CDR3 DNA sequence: TGTGCCAGCAGCGAGGGAGGCAGGGGGCTGGATACGCAGTATTTT. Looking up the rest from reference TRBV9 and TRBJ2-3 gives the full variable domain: DSGVTQTPKHLITATGQRVTLRCSPRSGDLSVYWYQQSLDQGLQFLIQYYNGEERAKGNILERFSAQQFPDLHSELNLSSLELGDSALYFCASSEGGRGLDTQYFGPGTRLTVL.

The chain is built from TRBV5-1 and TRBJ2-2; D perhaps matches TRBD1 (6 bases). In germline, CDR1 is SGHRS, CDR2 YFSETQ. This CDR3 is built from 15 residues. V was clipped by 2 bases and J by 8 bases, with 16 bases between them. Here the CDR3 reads CASSLTTGLGGELFF. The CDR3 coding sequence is TGCGCCAGCAGCTTAACGACAGGCCTTGGAGGGGAGCTGTTTTTT.

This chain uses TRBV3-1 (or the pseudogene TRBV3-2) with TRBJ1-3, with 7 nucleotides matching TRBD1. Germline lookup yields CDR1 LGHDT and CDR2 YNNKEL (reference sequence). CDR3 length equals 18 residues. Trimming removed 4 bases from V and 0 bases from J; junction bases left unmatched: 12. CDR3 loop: CASSRTGPSYSSGNTIYF. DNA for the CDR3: TGTGCCAGCAGCCGGACAGGACCTAGTTATTCCTCTGGAAACACCATATATTTT.

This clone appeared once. In nucleotides, the CDR3 is TGTGCCACCAGCAGACCAACTAGCGCGTCCTACGAGCAGTACTTC. It yields the protein CATSRPTSASYEQYF. The rearrangement links TRBV15 to TRBJ2-7; 7 nucleotides align to TRBD2. Germline CDR1 LNHNV, CDR2 YYDKDF (reference sequence). The CDR3 loop spans 15 amino acids. J was trimmed by 1 base and V by 2 bases; bases with no gene match: 5.

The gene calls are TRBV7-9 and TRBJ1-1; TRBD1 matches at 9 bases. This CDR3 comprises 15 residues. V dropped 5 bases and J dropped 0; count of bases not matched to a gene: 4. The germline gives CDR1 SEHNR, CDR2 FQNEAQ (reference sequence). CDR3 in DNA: TGTGCCAGCAGCCCGGGACAGGGCATGAACACTGAAGCTTTCTTT. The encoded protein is CASSPGQGMNTEAFF.

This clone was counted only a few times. As DNA, the CDR3 is TGTGCCAGCAGTTACTCATTCAGGGCCTCTAATGAAAAACTGTTTTTT. Translating it yields CASSYSFRASNEKLFF. The chain joins TRBV6-5 to TRBJ1-4; perhaps TRBD1 as D (5 bases). The CDR3 spans 16 residues. Germline V gene lookup returns CDR1 MNHEY and CDR2 SVGAGI. Between the trimmed V and J ends, which lost 0 bases and 3 bases, there was a span of 11 bases.

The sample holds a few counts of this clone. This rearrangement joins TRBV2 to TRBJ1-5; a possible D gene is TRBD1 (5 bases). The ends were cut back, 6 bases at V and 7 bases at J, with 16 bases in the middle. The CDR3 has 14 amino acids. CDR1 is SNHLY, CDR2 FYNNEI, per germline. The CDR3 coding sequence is TGTGCCAGCAGCGAGGTGCCCGGGGGGCAGCCCCAGCATTTT. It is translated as CASSEVPGGQPQHF.

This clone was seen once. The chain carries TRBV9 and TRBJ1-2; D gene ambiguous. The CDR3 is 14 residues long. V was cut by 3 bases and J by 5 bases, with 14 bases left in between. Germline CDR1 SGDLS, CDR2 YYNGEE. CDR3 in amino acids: CASSGLSGPYGYTF. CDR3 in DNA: TGTGCCAGCAGCGGACTATCAGGTCCTTATGGCTACACCTTC.

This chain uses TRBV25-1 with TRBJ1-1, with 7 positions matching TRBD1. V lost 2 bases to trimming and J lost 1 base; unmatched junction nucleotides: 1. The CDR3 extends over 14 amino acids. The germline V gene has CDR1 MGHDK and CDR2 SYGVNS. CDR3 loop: CASSEDRENTEAFF. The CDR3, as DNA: TGTGCCAGCAGTGAAGACAGGGAGAACACTGAAGCTTTCTTT.

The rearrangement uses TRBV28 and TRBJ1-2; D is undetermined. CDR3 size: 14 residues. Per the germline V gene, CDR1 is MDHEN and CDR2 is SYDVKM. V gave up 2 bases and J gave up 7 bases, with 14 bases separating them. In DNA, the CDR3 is TGTGCCAGCAGTTTACCCCAGCAGGTGATTGGCTACACCTTC. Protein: CASSLPQQVIGYTF.

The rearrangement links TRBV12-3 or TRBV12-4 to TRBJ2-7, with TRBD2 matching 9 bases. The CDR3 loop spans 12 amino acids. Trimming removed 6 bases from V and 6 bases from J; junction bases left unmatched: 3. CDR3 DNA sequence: TGTGCCAGCAGACTAGCGGGCCTCGAGCAGTACTTC. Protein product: CASRLAGLEQYF.

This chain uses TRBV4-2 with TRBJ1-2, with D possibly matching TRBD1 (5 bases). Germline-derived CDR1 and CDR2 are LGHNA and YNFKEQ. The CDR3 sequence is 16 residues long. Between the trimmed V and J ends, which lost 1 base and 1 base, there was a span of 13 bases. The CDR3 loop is CASSQVDRNHNYGYTF. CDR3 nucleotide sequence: TGTGCCAGCAGCCAAGTCGACAGAAACCATAACTATGGCTACACCTTC.

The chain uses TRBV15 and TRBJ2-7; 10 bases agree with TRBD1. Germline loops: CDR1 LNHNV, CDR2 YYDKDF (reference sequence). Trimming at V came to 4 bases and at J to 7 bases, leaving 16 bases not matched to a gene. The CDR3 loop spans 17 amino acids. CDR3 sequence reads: CATSTQIGDRGFREQYF. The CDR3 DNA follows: TGTGCCACCAGCACCCAAATAGGGGACAGGGGTTTCCGGGAGCAGTACTTC.

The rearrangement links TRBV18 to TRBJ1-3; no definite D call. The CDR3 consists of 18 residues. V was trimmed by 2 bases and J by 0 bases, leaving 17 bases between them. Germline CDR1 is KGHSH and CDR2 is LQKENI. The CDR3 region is CASSPLVSEGSSGNTIYF. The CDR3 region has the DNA TGTGCCAGCTCACCATTAGTAAGCGAGGGAAGCTCTGGAAACACCATATATTTT.

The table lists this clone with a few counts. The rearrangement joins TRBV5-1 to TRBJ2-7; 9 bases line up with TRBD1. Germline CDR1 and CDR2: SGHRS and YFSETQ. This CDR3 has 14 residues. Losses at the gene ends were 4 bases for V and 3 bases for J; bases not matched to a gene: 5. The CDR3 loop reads CASSRTGVLYEQYF. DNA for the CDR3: TGCGCCAGCAGCCGGACAGGGGTCCTCTACGAGCAGTACTTC.

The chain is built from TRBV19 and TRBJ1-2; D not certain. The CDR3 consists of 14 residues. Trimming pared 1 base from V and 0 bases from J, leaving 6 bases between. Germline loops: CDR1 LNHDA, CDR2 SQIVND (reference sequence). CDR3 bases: TGTGCCAGTAGTATAGGCGTTTCTAACTATGGCTACACCTTC. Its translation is CASSIGVSNYGYTF.